This is a list of T cell receptor beta chains from one sample in a study of blood T cell repertoires in COVID-19. TCRdb's copy holds only in-frame clones and misses some; the assay was immunoSEQ multiplex PCR. The repertoire holds 45,000 or so clones, with roughly 83% as singletons. The sample consisted of peripheral blood. The receptors were sampled from a woman aged 55 to 70 with acute or convalescent COVID-19. CDR3s leave out the opening cysteine and the closing phenylalanine or tryptophan. Fields, in order: CDR3 length, V gene, clone size, J gene, CDR3 protein. Size is stated for part of the rows, as once, few or many counts, or as a class when the clone is expanded.

>15|TRBV7-9|NA|TRBJ1-2
ASSSIPGQGANYGYT
>14|TRBV5-1|NA|TRBJ1-5
ASSFAPGAVIQPQH
>13|TRBV2|NA|TRBJ1-5
ASSRQPLSGQPQH
>14|TRBV27|NA|TRBJ1-1
ASSLVFGSSGGEAF
>12|TRBV3-1/TRBV3-2|once|TRBJ1-3
ASSLDTSGNTIY
>13|TRBV19|NA|TRBJ2-2
ASTLTGVRTGELF
>14|TRBV6-5|NA|TRBJ1-2
ASSYSRVVGLNGYT
>12|TRBV4-2|NA|TRBJ1-4
ASSLGGTNEKLF
>13|TRBV5-6|NA|TRBJ2-7
ASSFWGWETYEQY
>14|TRBV5-5|NA|TRBJ2-7
ASSPELALSSYEQY
>13|TRBV7-2|once|TRBJ1-1
ASSLASDRDTEAF
>13|TRBV7-2|once|TRBJ1-5
ASSDFGQVNQPQH
>12|TRBV5-6|NA|TRBJ1-4
ASSLTGFGEKLF
>13|TRBV27|NA|TRBJ1-4
ASRRSGGPNEKLF
>17|TRBV5-1|NA|TRBJ2-4
ASSLPWTSGSVAKNIQY
>10|TRBV7-2|NA|TRBJ2-4
ASRSAGYIQY
>11|TRBV6-5|once|TRBJ2-3
ASKSILADTQY
>19|TRBV21-1|medium-sized|TRBJ2-3
ASSFRPGTSGTGSGTDTQY
>13|TRBV7-8|NA|TRBJ2-7
ASSLEALGTGEQY
>11|TRBV28|NA|TRBJ1-2
ASSLSVLYGYT
>12|TRBV11-3|NA|TRBJ1-3
ASSLQGTGNTIY
>14|TRBV7-9|NA|TRBJ2-1
ASSLVEGKGWKEQF
>16|TRBV18|few|TRBJ1-5
ASSPPGQGAGSNQPQH
>13|TRBV5-4|NA|TRBJ1-3
ASSADRVNGNTIY
>13|TRBV6-5|NA|TRBJ1-2
ASSYGAGLWDGYT
>10|TRBV7-9|NA|TRBJ2-1
ASSSQFREQF
>12|TRBV9|NA|TRBJ1-5
ASSVGAGNQPQH
>13|TRBV19|few|TRBJ1-2
ASSIQGGGRYGYT
>10|TRBV12-3/TRBV12-4|NA|TRBJ1-1
ASSSTATEAF
>15|TRBV6-1|NA|TRBJ2-4
ASSEPGNRAHKNIQY
>11|TRBV6-5|NA|TRBJ2-5
ASSRGQGWTQY
>13|TRBV19|few|TRBJ1-1
ASSLPGQGRTEAF
>13|TRBV2|NA|TRBJ1-2
ASSEGGQGANGYT
>11|TRBV29-1|NA|TRBJ2-3
SVDRGPTDTQY
>13|TRBV7-8|few|TRBJ1-2
ASSLAAQAALGYT
>15|TRBV3-1/TRBV3-2|NA|TRBJ2-2
ASSSRLQGAEAGELF
>11|TRBV2|NA|TRBJ1-5
ASRGTGGQPQH
>11|TRBV18|NA|TRBJ1-1
ASSQGADTEAF
>13|TRBV30|NA|TRBJ1-6
AWGRGGQGNSPLH
>11|TRBV5-1|NA|TRBJ2-7
ASRRDSGYEQY
>11|TRBV5-1|NA|TRBJ1-1
ASSLARSSEAF
>13|TRBV6-1|NA|TRBJ1-5
ASSDPSRGGQPQH
>12|TRBV6-8|NA|TRBJ1-5
ASTSRGPNQPQH
>11|TRBV2|NA|TRBJ1-3
ASKAGPGNTIY
>13|TRBV10-2|NA|TRBJ1-5
ASREQGRLNQPQH
>16|TRBV23-1|NA|TRBJ2-7
ASSQTRDRGRRSDEQY